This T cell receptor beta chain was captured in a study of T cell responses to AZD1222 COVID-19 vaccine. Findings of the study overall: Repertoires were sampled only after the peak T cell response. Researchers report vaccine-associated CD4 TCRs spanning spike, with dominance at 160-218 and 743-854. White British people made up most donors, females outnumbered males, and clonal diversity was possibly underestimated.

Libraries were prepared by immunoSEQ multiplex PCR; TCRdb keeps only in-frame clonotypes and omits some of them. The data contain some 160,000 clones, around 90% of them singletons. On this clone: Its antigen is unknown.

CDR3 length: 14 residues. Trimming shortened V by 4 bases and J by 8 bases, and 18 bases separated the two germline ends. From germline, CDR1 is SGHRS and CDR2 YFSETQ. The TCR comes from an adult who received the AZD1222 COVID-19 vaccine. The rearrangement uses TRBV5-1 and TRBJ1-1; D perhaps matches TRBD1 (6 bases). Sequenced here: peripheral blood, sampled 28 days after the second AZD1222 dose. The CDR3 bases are TGCGCCAGCAGCCCCCGTGGAGGGGGGACCGAAGCTTTCTTT. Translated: CASSPRGGGTEAFF. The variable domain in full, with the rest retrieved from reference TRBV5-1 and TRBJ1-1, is KAGVTQTPRYLIKTRGQQVTLSCSPISGHRSVSWYQQTPGQGLQFLFEYFSETQRNKGNFPGRFSGRQFSNSRSEMNVSTLELGDSALYLCASSPRGGGTEAFFGQGTRLTVV.